Here is one TCR beta chain with its context. Time point: blood from clinic visit 5 months post-surgery; TSC patient then seizure free. The sample comes from a study of brain T cells in children with intractable seizures. Sequencing was performed with immunoSEQ multiplex PCR; in TCRdb, only in-frame clones are kept and a portion is missing. The table includes about 350,000 clones, nearly 95% detected once. The clonotype originates from a boy under two years old with tuberous sclerosis and intractable seizures. The input for sequencing was peripheral blood, taken roughly 5 months after surgery.

CDR3 in amino acids: CASSYDPGNEQFF. The CDR3 DNA sequence: TGTGCCAGCAGTTACGATCCGGGAAATGAGCAGTTCTTC. The J gene is TRBJ2-1, the V gene TRBV7-2, with TRBD2 as a possible D gene (5 bases). With 6 bases removed from V and 7 bases from J, the gap between germline ends came to 13 bases. Germline V gene data show CDR1 as SGHTA and CDR2 as FQGNSA. The CDR3 loop spans 13 amino acids.